The clone carrying this T cell receptor beta chain showed up many times. This sample is drawn from a study of identical twins. Per the germline V gene, CDR1 is SQVTM and CDR2 is ANQGSEA. The CDR3 totals 13 residues. Trimming stripped 4 bases from V and 8 bases from J, with 14 bases between. TCRdb independently ran MiXCR on the 5' RACE reads; one entry per CDR3 protein. The sample consists of around 340,000 distinct CDR3 sequences, 9% of them appearing once. Specimen: naive T cells sorted from blood. This sequence joins TRBV29-1 and TRBJ1-4; D possibly corresponds to TRBD1 (5 bases). The origin of this receptor is a woman in her forties or fifties in good health. CDR3 residues: CSVGEGPGEKLFF. As DNA, the CDR3 is TGCAGCGTTGGGGAGGGGCCGGGGGAAAAACTGTTTTTT.